This T cell receptor beta chain was found in a study of blood T cell repertoires in COVID-19. The protocol was immunoSEQ multiplex PCR, while the TCRdb copy is restricted to in-frame clones and leaves out a portion. The sample contains over 100,000 clones, 85% to 90% of which appear only once. V dropped 6 bases and J dropped 3 bases, with 11 bases sitting between them. This CDR3 contains 13 residues. CDR1 MNHEY and CDR2 SVGAGI come from the germline V gene. The sequence derives from a human donor with acute or convalescent COVID-19. The donor label of this sample is uncertain. The chain has TRBV6-5 and TRBJ1-1; D possibly corresponds to TRBD1 (6 bases). Sequencing was carried out using peripheral blood. CDR3 nucleotide sequence: TGTGCCAGCAGATATACAGGGTACACTGAAGCTTTCTTT. Residues: CASRYTGYTEAFF.